A selection of T cell receptor beta chains follows, all from one sample in a study of vaccination effects on CD4 cells after COVID-19. Some clones are missing from TCRdb's copy, which holds only in-frame ones; the method was immunoSEQ multiplex PCR. This repertoire shows some 30,000 clones, roughly 80% found once; its top ten account for about 5%. These receptors are not linked to any known antigen. The sequenced sample was CD4+ T cells from PBMCs cultured with SARS-CoV-2 spike peptides, obtained after COVID-19 vaccination. These receptors were collected from a human donor who received a COVID-19 vaccine. Some clones in this sample may be carry-over from other donors' samples. The CDR3 runs from the conserved cysteine through the conserved F or W. Each record gives: D gene, CDR3 length, clone size, V gene, J gene, CDR3 protein, CDR3 DNA. The D gene is left open where the match is weak. Clone size appears in some rows only: once, few, many, or a class for an expanded clone.

D gene: .
CDR3 length: 15
clone size: .
V gene: TRBV5-1
J gene: TRBJ2-2
CDR3 protein: CASSTGTPSRGELFF
CDR3 DNA: TGCGCCAGCAGCACGGGGACCCCTTCTCGTGGGGAGCTGTTTTTT

D gene: .
CDR3 length: 14
clone size: .
V gene: TRBV28
J gene: TRBJ1-4
CDR3 protein: CASRNQGTDEKLFF
CDR3 DNA: TGTGCCAGCAGAAATCAGGGGACGGATGAAAAACTGTTTTTT

D gene: .
CDR3 length: 15
clone size: .
V gene: TRBV24-1
J gene: TRBJ2-5
CDR3 protein: CATSDLPGHQETQYF
CDR3 DNA: TGTGCCACCAGTGATTTACCAGGCCATCAAGAGACCCAGTACTTC

D gene: TRBD2
CDR3 length: 18
clone size: .
V gene: TRBV5-1
J gene: TRBJ2-5
CDR3 protein: CASSKPGLALSLGETQYF
CDR3 DNA: TGCGCCAGCAGCAAGCCGGGACTAGCGCTTTCCTTGGGAGAGACCCAGTACTTC

D gene: TRBD2
CDR3 length: 14
clone size: .
V gene: TRBV3-1/TRBV3-2
J gene: TRBJ2-5
CDR3 protein: CASSLTAGLETQYF
CDR3 DNA: TGTGCCAGCAGCCTTACAGCGGGGTTGGAGACCCAGTACTTC

D gene: TRBD1
CDR3 length: 15
clone size: .
V gene: TRBV5-4
J gene: TRBJ2-3
CDR3 protein: CASSFERGQGDTQYF
CDR3 DNA: TGTGCCAGCAGCTTCGAAAGGGGGCAAGGAGATACGCAGTATTTT

D gene: .
CDR3 length: 12
clone size: .
V gene: TRBV30
J gene: TRBJ1-6
CDR3 protein: CAWSRENSPLHF
CDR3 DNA: TGTGCCTGGAGTAGAGAGAATTCACCCCTCCACTTT

D gene: .
CDR3 length: 14
clone size: .
V gene: TRBV16
J gene: TRBJ1-2
CDR3 protein: CASSQYSGENGYTF
CDR3 DNA: TGTGCCAGCAGCCAATACTCAGGGGAAAATGGCTACACCTTC

D gene: .
CDR3 length: 12
clone size: .
V gene: TRBV5-6
J gene: TRBJ1-2
CDR3 protein: CASSTLPSGYTF
CDR3 DNA: TGTGCCAGCAGCACCCTCCCATCTGGCTACACCTTC

D gene: .
CDR3 length: 14
clone size: once
V gene: TRBV10-2
J gene: TRBJ1-2
CDR3 protein: CASSDLGSSWGYTF
CDR3 DNA: TGCGCCAGCAGTGATTTGGGCAGCAGCTGGGGCTACACCTTC

D gene: .
CDR3 length: 15
clone size: .
V gene: TRBV6-1
J gene: TRBJ1-3
CDR3 protein: CASSDGAYSGNTIYF
CDR3 DNA: TGTGCCAGCAGTGACGGGGCCTACTCTGGAAACACCATATATTTT

D gene: .
CDR3 length: 14
clone size: .
V gene: TRBV10-3
J gene: TRBJ1-3
CDR3 protein: CAIQPWGAGNTIYF
CDR3 DNA: TGTGCCATCCAACCTTGGGGGGCTGGAAACACCATATATTTT

D gene: .
CDR3 length: 13
clone size: .
V gene: TRBV4-1
J gene: TRBJ1-6
CDR3 protein: CASSSVINSPLHF
CDR3 DNA: TGCGCCAGCAGTTCCGTGATTAATTCACCCCTCCACTTT

D gene: .
CDR3 length: 16
clone size: few
V gene: TRBV4-1
J gene: TRBJ1-2
CDR3 protein: CASSQAGRGVGYGYTF
CDR3 DNA: TGCGCCAGCAGCCAAGCAGGTAGGGGCGTTGGATATGGCTACACCTTC

D gene: TRBD1
CDR3 length: 14
clone size: .
V gene: TRBV7-9
J gene: TRBJ2-3
CDR3 protein: CASRQGVDTDTQYF
CDR3 DNA: TGTGCCAGCAGACAGGGGGTTGACACAGATACGCAGTATTTT

D gene: .
CDR3 length: 13
clone size: .
V gene: TRBV6-5
J gene: TRBJ1-3
CDR3 protein: CASLDSSGNTIYF
CDR3 DNA: TGTGCCAGCCTCGACAGCTCTGGAAACACCATATATTTT